The 19 T cell receptor beta chains below all came from one sample that was sequenced in a study of graft-versus-host responses after intestinal transplantation. No cognate antigen is known for these TCRs. Clones were sequenced by immunoSEQ multiplex PCR, and TCRdb holds only the in-frame ones, with some missing. The sample has about 61,000 clones; 90% to 95% are singletons. The material was unstimulated CD4+ T cells sorted from spleen or lymph node cells, obtained before transplant. The source of these receptors is a human donor who was the organ donor for an intestinal transplant.

The genes are TRBV4-2 and TRBJ1-1; the D gene is possibly TRBD1 (5 bases). The germline CDR1 and CDR2 sequences are LGHNA and YNFKEQ. V was cut by 3 bases and J by 1 base, with 12 bases left in between. This CDR3 has 15 residues. Here the CDR3 reads CASSQVGRQNTEAFF. In DNA, the CDR3 is TGTGCCAGCAGCCAGGTGGGGCGGCAGAACACTGAAGCTTTCTTT.

This chain connects TRBV5-5 to TRBJ2-3; D is unclear. The CDR3 runs to 13 residues. Trimming removed 4 bases at V and 0 bases at J, with 6 bases between. Germline lookup yields CDR1 SGHKS and CDR2 YYEKEE (reference sequence). This CDR3 is CASSIISTDTQYF. CDR3 sequence (DNA): TGTGCCAGCAGCATCATTAGCACAGATACGCAGTATTTT.

A few counts support this clone. V is TRBV14 and J is TRBJ1-2; 7 positions match TRBD1. V was clipped by 6 bases and J by 4 bases; unmatched bases: 5. The germline V gene has CDR1 SGHDN and CDR2 FVKESK. The CDR3 consists of 13 residues. The DNA for the CDR3 is TGTGCCAGCAGGCCCGGACAGGTCTATGGCTACACCTTC. The encoded protein is CASRPGQVYGYTF.

The CDR3 protein is CASSTTGGGQPQHF. The CDR3 bases are TGTGCCAGTAGTACGACAGGGGGAGGTCAGCCCCAGCATTTT. This sequence joins TRBV19 and TRBJ1-5; 9 positions agree with TRBD1. This CDR3 contains 14 residues. The trim removed 4 bases at V and 6 bases at J, leaving 4 bases unmatched. Germline CDR1 LNHDA, CDR2 SQIVND (reference sequence).

V usage is TRBV5-1 and J usage is TRBJ1-5; D not resolved. In germline, CDR1 is SGHRS, CDR2 YFSETQ. The V end lost 0 bases, the J end lost 0 bases, and 7 bases lay between the germline ends. This CDR3 is 15 amino acids long. The CDR3 coding sequence is TGCGCCAGCAGCTTGGTTGGAGGTAGCAATCAGCCCCAGCATTTT. Its protein is CASSLVGGSNQPQHF.

The chain is built from TRBV7-2 and TRBJ2-5; D is uncertain. V gave up 0 bases and J gave up 5 bases, with 7 bases separating them. Germline CDR1 and CDR2: SGHTA and FQGNSA. This CDR3 is built from 13 residues. This chain's CDR3 is CASSLASTETQYF. Written as DNA, the CDR3 is TGTGCCAGCAGCTTAGCTAGCACGGAGACCCAGTACTTC.

The chain recombines TRBV7-8 with TRBJ2-4; 12 nucleotides match TRBD2. V lost 8 bases, J lost 13 bases, and 9 bases stayed unmatched. CDR3 length equals 13 residues. From germline, CDR1 is SGHVS and CDR2 FQNEAQ. As DNA, the CDR3 is TGTGCCAGCTCCTACACTAGCGGGGGGTTCCAGTACTTC. Translating it yields CASSYTSGGFQYF.

The CDR3 bases are TGCGCCAGCAGCCAAGAGTCATGGCTAGCGGGGGGTGCGGGGTGCACAGATACGCAGTATTTT. This codes for CASSQESWLAGGAGCTDTQYF. V and J are TRBV4-3 and TRBJ2-3, with 11 positions matching TRBD2. Germline CDR1 LGHNA, CDR2 YSLEER. The CDR3 sequence is 21 residues long. V was clipped by 0 bases and J by 1 base; unmatched bases: 15.

This rearrangement joins TRBV11-2 to TRBJ2-7; tentative D call: TRBD2 (5 bases). The V gene lost 5 bases and the J gene lost 3 bases, with 17 bases spanning the gap. Germline V lookup: CDR1 SGHAT, CDR2 FQNNGV. The CDR3 runs 15 residues. The CDR3 reads CASSPVEGSFYEQYF. The CDR3 nucleotides are TGTGCCAGCAGCCCAGTTGAGGGAAGCTTCTACGAGCAGTACTTC.

The J gene is TRBJ1-3, the V gene TRBV6-5; D is ambiguous. V lost 5 bases and J lost 0, with 5 bases in between. The germline gives CDR1 MNHEY, CDR2 SVGAGI. The CDR3 has 13 amino acids. The DNA of the CDR3 is TGTGCCAGCAGTAAGAGCTCTGGAAACACCATATATTTT. Translation gives CASSKSSGNTIYF.

CDR3 loop: CAWSVGRTSGGASGFRLDNEQFF. The CDR3 DNA follows: TGTGCCTGGAGTGTAGGTCGGACTAGCGGGGGGGCTTCTGGGTTTCGTTTGGACAATGAGCAGTTCTTC. The chain uses TRBV30 and TRBJ2-1; 15 nucleotides align to TRBD2. The junction had 23 bases not matched to a gene; V was cut back by 0 bases and J by 5 bases. Per the germline V gene, CDR1 is GTSNPN and CDR2 is SVGIG (reference sequence). The CDR3 covers 23 residues. Supplemented by reference TRBV30 and TRBJ2-1, the full variable domain reads SQTIHQWPATLVQPVGSPLSLECTVEGTSNPNLYWYRQAAGRGLQLLFYSVGIGQISSEVPQNLSASRPQDRQFILSSKKLLLSDSGFYLCAWSVGRTSGGASGFRLDNEQFFGPGTRLTVL.

The sample holds one count of this clone. The chain has TRBV18 and TRBJ2-3; 11 bases map to TRBD2. Germline CDR1 is KGHSH and CDR2 is LQKENI. This CDR3 has 16 residues. With 2 bases clipped from V and 2 bases from J, the junction kept 3 bases outside the gene matches. The CDR3 DNA reads as TGTGCCAGCTCACCATCGGGACTAGCGGTCACAGATACGCAGTATTTT. It translates to CASSPSGLAVTDTQYF.

The chain recombines TRBV2 with TRBJ2-1; no clear D gene. The CDR3 totals 14 residues. V was shortened by 4 bases and J by 7 bases, with 14 bases between the two germline ends. In germline, CDR1 is SNHLY, CDR2 FYNNEI. As DNA, the CDR3 is TGTGCCAGCAGTGGTAGTTTACTTCAAAATGAGCAGTTCTTC. Protein sequence: CASSGSLLQNEQFF.

This clone was recorded once. The chain carries TRBV4-2 and TRBJ2-2, with 7 nucleotides matching TRBD1. The CDR3 spans 13 residues. The junction had 1 base not matched to a gene; V was cut back by 4 bases and J by 5 bases. The germline CDR1 and CDR2 sequences are LGHNA and YNFKEQ. The CDR3 DNA follows: TGTGCCAGCAGCCTACAGGGGACCGGGGAGCTGTTTTTT. It translates to CASSLQGTGELFF.

The chain couples TRBV11-1 to TRBJ2-2; 11 bases line up with TRBD1. Germline V gives CDR1 SGHAT, CDR2 FQDESV (reference sequence). After removal of 8 bases from V and 2 bases from J, the junction contained 1 base not matched to a gene. This CDR3 contains 14 residues. CDR3 sequence reads: CASRTGGNTGELFF. CDR3 nucleotide sequence: TGTGCCAGCCGGACAGGGGGCAACACCGGGGAGCTGTTTTTT.

This sequence joins TRBV10-2 and TRBJ2-2, with a possible D match to TRBD2 (6 bases). CDR3 length: 15 amino acids. V was pared by 6 bases and J by 0 bases, with 11 bases between. The germline V gene has CDR1 WSHSY and CDR2 SAAADI. The CDR3 sequence: CASSRPGANTGELFF. The CDR3 nucleotides are TGCGCCAGCAGCAGACCGGGAGCGAACACCGGGGAGCTGTTTTTT.

The chain joins TRBV5-1 to TRBJ2-5, with 7 bases aligning to TRBD1. Germline CDR1 reads SGHRS; CDR2 reads YFSETQ. J was trimmed by 4 bases and V by 0 bases; bases with no gene match: 9. The CDR3 runs to 16 residues. The CDR3 region has the DNA TGCGCCAGCAGCTTGGCCCTTCGACAGGGCCTAGAGACCCAGTACTTC. As protein: CASSLALRQGLETQYF.

The chain uses TRBV20-1 and TRBJ2-7; 7 bases are shared with TRBD2. There are 10 residues in the CDR3. The trim removed 3 bases at V and 10 bases at J, leaving 3 bases unmatched. The germline gives CDR1 DFQATT, CDR2 SNEGSKA (reference sequence). The DNA for the CDR3 is TGCAGTGCTAGCAGCGGGGTACAGTACTTC. Translation gives CSASSGVQYF.

The rearrangement joins TRBV11-3 to TRBJ2-1, with 7 bases aligning to TRBD2. Trimming cost V 5 bases and J 10 bases; bases outside gene matches: 2. CDR3 length: 11 residues. CDR1 and CDR2 from the germline V gene are SGHNT and YENEEA. The CDR3 DNA is TGTGCCAGCAGCCCGGGGGGAGAGCAGTTCTTC. Translating gives CASSPGGEQFF. The entire variable domain, with the rest obtained from reference TRBV11-3 and TRBJ2-1, is as follows: EAGVVQSPRYKIIEKKQPVAFWCNPISGHNTLYWYLQNLGQGPELLIRYENEEAVDDSQLPKDRFSAERLKGVDSTLKIQPAELGDSAVYLCASSPGGEQFFGPGTRLTVL.